This T cell receptor (beta chain) was captured by sequencing in a study of breast tumors, draining lymph nodes, adjacent tissues listed by TCRdb under 2016. Looking at the study overall: The study compared TCR beta repertoires across tumor, adjacent nontumor tissue and axillary lymph nodes from breast cancer patients. The study aimed to assess the relationships and possible T-cell exchange between tumor, surrounding tissue and draining lymph node repertoires in human breast cancer. Study-wide conclusions, independent of this receptor: Tumor and nontumor tissue repertoires were found to be significantly more similar in luminal-like than in basal-like breast cancer. Rather than being directly demonstrated, the conclusion that tumor T cells originate in lymph nodes was presented as consistent with a hypothesis. The data were considered consistent with the idea that most tumor T cells come from the lymph node and then expand in tumor tissue. Tumor T-cell repertoires showed less diversity than lymph node repertoires and more diversity than nontumor tissue repertoires, and tumor T-cell repertoires showed preferential V and J gene usage.

The instrument was an Illumina HiSeq 2000. Multiplex PCR amplification was used to generate the TCR beta chain libraries. The amplified TCR beta chain products were analyzed by high-throughput sequencing. TCRdb took the public reads, trimmed them with fastp at Q25, ran MiXCR for clone calling and kept in-frame beta chains. Every CDR3 protein is listed once, alongside the most common genes and DNA of its rows. The sample data list tens of thousands of distinct CDR3 sequences, and approximately 54% of these were observed just once. Less than 20% of the sample is taken by the ten largest. At the junction V is shortened by 3 bases and J by 12 bases, with 5 bases in between. There are 10 amino acids in the CDR3, from cysteine to phenylalanine inclusive. Only the CDR3 part of the read is kept: 30 bases, read in frame from the first base. Turning to this clonotype: The antigen this receptor binds is unknown. The input lacks base qualities; no much larger clone sits a single base away.

This receptor was identified in a female donor with breast cancer. Some clones in this sample may be carry-over from other donors' samples. Here the chain combines TRBV12-3 or TRBV12-4 and TRBJ2-2; there is no confident call for the D gene. Sequencing used breast tumor tissue. Here is the DNA: TGTGCCAGCAGTTTCGGACAGCTGTTTTTT. Its coded protein is CASSFGQLFF.